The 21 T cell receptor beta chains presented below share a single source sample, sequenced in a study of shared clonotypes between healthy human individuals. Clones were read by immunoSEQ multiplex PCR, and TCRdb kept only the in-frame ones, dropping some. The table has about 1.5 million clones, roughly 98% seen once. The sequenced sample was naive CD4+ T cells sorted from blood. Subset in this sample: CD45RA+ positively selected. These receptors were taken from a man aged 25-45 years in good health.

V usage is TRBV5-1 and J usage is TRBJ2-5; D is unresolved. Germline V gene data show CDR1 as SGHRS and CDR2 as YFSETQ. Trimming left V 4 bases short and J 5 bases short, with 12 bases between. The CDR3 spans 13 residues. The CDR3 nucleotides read TGCGCCAGCAGCCAACTCACTATGGAGACCCAGTACTTC. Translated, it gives CASSQLTMETQYF.

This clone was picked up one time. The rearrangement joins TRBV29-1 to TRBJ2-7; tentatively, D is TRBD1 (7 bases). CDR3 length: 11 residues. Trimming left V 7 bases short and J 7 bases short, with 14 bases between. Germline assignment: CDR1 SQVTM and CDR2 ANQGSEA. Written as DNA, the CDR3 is TGCAGCGGGGGGGACAGTGGAGAGCAGTACTTC. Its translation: CSGGDSGEQYF.

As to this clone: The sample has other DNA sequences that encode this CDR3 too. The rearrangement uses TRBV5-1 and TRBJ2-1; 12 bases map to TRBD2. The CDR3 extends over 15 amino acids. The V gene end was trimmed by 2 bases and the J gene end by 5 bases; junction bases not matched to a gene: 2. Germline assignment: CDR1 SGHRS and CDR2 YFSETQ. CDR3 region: CASSLLAGGNNEQFF. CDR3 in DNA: TGCGCCAGCAGCTTACTAGCGGGAGGAAACAATGAGCAGTTCTTC. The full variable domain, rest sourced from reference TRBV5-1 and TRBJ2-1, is KAGVTQTPRYLIKTRGQQVTLSCSPISGHRSVSWYQQTPGQGLQFLFEYFSETQRNKGNFPGRFSGRQFSNSRSEMNVSTLELGDSALYLCASSLLAGGNNEQFFGPGTRLTVL.

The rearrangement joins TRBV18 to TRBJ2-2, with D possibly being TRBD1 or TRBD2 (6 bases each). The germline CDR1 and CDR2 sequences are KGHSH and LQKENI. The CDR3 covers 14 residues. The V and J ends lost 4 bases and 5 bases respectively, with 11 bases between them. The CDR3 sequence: CASSLGGRTGELFF. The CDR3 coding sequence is TGTGCCAGCTCACTCGGGGGCCGAACCGGGGAGCTGTTTTTT. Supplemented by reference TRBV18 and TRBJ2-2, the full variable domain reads NAGVMQNPRHLVRRRGQEARLRCSPMKGHSHVYWYRQLPEEGLKFMVYLQKENIIDESGMPKERFSAEFPKEGPSILRIQQVVRGDSAAYFCASSLGGRTGELFFGEGSRLTVL.

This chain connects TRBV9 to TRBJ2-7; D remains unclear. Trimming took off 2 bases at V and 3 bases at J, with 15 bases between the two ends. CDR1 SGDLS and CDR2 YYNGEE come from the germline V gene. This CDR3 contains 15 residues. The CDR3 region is CASSVEPEVGYEQYF. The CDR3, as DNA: TGTGCCAGCAGCGTCGAACCCGAGGTAGGCTACGAGCAGTACTTC.

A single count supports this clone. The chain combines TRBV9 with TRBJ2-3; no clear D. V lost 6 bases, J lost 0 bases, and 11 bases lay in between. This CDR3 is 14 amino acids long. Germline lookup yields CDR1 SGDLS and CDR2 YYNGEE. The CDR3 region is CASTWTDSTDTQYF. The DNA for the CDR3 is TGTGCCAGCACTTGGACGGACAGCACAGATACGCAGTATTTT.

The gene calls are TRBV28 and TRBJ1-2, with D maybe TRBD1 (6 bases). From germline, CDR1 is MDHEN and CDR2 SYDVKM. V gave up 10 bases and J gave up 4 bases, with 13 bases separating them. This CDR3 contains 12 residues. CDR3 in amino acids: CANWGLSYGYTF. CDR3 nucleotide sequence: TGTGCCAACTGGGGGCTTAGCTATGGCTACACCTTC.

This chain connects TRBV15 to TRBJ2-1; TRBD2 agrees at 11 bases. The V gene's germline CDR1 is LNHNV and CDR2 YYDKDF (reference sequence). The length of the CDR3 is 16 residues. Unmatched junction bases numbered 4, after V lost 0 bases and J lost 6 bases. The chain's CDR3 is CATSREKLAGVNEQFF. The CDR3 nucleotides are TGTGCCACCAGCAGAGAGAAACTAGCGGGAGTCAATGAGCAGTTCTTC.

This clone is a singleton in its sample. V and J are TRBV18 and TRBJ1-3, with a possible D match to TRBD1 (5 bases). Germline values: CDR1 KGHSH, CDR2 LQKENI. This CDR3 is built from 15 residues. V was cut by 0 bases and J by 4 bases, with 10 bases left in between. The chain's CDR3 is CASSPPRTWGNTIYF. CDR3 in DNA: TGTGCCAGCTCACCACCGCGGACATGGGGAAACACCATATATTTT.

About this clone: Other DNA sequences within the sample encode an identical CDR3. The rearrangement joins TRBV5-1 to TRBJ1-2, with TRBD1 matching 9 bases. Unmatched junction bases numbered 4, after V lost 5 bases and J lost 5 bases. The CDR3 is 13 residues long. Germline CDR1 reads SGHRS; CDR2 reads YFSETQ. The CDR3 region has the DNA TGCGCCAGCAGTTCCGACAGGGGGTATGGCTACACCTTC. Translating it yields CASSSDRGYGYTF.

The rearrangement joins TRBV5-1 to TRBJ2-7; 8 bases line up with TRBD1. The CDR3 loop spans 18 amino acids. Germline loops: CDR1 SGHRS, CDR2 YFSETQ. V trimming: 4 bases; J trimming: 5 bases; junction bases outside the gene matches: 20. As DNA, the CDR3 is TGCGCCAGCAGCGCAAGTAACTACGGGGGCAGGGGGCAGGACGAGCAGTACTTC. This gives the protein CASSASNYGGRGQDEQYF.

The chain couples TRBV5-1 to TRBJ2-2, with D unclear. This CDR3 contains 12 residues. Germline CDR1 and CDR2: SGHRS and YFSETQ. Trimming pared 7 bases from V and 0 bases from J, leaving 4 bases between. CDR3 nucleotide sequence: TGCGCCAGCCGCTCGAACACCGGGGAGCTGTTTTTT. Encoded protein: CASRSNTGELFF.

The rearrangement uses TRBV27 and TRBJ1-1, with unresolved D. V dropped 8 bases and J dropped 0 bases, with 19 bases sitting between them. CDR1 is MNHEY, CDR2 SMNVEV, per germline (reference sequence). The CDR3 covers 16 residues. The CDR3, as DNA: TGTGCCAGCGCGCGGGGAGCGAGGTATGTGAACACTGAAGCTTTCTTT. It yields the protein CASARGARYVNTEAFF.

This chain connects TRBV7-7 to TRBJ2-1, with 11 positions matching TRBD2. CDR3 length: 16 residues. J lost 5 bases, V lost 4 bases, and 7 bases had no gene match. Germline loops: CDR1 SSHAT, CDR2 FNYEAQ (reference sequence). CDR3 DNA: TGTGCCAGCAGCTCGGCCGGGACTAGCGGTCACAATGAGCAGTTCTTC. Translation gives CASSSAGTSGHNEQFF.

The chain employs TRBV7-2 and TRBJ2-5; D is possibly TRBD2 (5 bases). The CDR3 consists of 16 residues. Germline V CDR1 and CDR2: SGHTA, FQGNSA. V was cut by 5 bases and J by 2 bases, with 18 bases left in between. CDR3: CASSHWVVGAQETQYF. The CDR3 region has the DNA TGTGCCAGCAGCCACTGGGTAGTGGGAGCGCAAGAGACCCAGTACTTC. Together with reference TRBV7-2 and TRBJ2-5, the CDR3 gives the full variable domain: GAGVSQSPSNKVTEKGKDVELRCDPISGHTALYWYRQSLGQGLEFLIYFQGNSAPDKSGLPSDRFSAERTGGSVSTLTIQRTQQEDSAVYLCASSHWVVGAQETQYFGPGTRLLVL.

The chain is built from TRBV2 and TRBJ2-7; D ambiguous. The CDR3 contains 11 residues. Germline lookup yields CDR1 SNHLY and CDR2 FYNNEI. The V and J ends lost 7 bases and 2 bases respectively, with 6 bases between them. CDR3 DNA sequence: TGTGCCAGCACGGCCACCTACGAGCAGTACTTC. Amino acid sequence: CASTATYEQYF.

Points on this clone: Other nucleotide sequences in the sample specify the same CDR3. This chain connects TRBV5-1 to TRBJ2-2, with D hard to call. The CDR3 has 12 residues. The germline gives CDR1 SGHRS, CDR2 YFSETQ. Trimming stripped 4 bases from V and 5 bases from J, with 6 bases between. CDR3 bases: TGCGCCAGCAGCCTGACGACCGGGGAGCTGTTTTTT. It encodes CASSLTTGELFF.

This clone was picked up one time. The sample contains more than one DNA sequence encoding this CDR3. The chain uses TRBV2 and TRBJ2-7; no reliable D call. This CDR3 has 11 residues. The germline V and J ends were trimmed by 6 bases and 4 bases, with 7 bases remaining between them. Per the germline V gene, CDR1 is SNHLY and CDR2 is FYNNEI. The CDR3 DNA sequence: TGTGCCAGCAGCCCCAGTTACGAGCAGTACTTC. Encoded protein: CASSPSYEQYF.

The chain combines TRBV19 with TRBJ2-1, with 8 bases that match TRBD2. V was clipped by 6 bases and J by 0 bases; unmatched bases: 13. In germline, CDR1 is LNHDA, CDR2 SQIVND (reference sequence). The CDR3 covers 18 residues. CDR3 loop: CASRSGASGRSSYNEQFF. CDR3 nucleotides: TGTGCCAGTAGGTCCGGGGCTAGCGGGCGTAGCTCCTACAATGAGCAGTTCTTC.

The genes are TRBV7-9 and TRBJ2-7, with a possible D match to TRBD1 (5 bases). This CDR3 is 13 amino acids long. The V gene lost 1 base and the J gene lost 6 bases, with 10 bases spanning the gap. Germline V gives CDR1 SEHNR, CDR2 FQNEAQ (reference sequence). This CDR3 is CASSLVEGVEQYF. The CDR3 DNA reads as TGTGCCAGCAGCTTAGTCGAAGGGGTCGAGCAGTACTTC.

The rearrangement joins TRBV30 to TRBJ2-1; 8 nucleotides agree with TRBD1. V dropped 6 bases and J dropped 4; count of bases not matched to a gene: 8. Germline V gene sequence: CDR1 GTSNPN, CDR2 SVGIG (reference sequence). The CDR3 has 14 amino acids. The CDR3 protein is CACHAGGAYNEQFF. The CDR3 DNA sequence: TGTGCCTGCCATGCAGGGGGCGCGTACAATGAGCAGTTCTTC. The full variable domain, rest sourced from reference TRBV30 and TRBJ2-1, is SQTIHQWPATLVQPVGSPLSLECTVEGTSNPNLYWYRQAAGRGLQLLFYSVGIGQISSEVPQNLSASRPQDRQFILSSKKLLLSDSGFYLCACHAGGAYNEQFFGPGTRLTVL.